This T cell receptor (beta chain) was observed in a study of vaccination and CD4 T cells after COVID-19 (dated by TCRdb to 2022 to 2024). Study-wide context: SARS-CoV-2 positivity had been established in the convalescent patients by nasal swab PCR, and mild disease was recorded in roughly ten of these patients and severe disease in one. The convalescent cohort included six males and four females, with two Hispanic individuals, seven Caucasians, two Asians and one multiracial person. Two doses of either the Pfizer-BioNTech BNT162b2 vaccine (n=8) or the Moderna mRNA-1273 vaccine (n=2) were administered to participants. Post-COVID blood samples were collected from convalescent patients a median of about 92 days after diagnosis, with a range of about 30 to 161 days. Post-vaccine blood samples were taken a median of roughly 72 days after the second vaccine dose, with a range of roughly 13 to 250 days. For a few convalescent patients, samples were collected at an early post-vaccination timepoint (day 14) as well as at a late post-vaccination timepoint (days 161 to 241). Culture stimuli were overlapping spike peptide pools from SARS-CoV-2 and from the common cold coronaviruses HCoV-NL63, HCoV-OC43 and HCoV-229E. Control cultures received a CEFX viral epitope pool as the positive control, an HIV-1 Nef peptide pool as the negative control, or no peptide. The spike-specific CD4+ TCR repertoire was compared before and after mRNA vaccination in approximately ten COVID-19 convalescent patients and a handful of infection-naive healthy vaccine recipients. The investigation overall reported the following: Although the median number of SARS-CoV-2-reactive clonotypes went up from some 23 after infection to more than 30 after vaccination, the increase was not significant. Only a relatively small number of convalescent patients were included in the study, and early timepoints following natural infection were not analyzed. Among the post-vaccine SARS-CoV-2-reactive clones in convalescent patients, a median around 90% showed up only after vaccination, which suggests vaccine-specific priming. Of the vaccine-specific clones found in convalescent patients, nearly all (304 of 307) were mono-reactive for SARS-CoV-2 spike instead of being cross-reactive with common cold coronaviruses.

The germline V gene yields KGHDR for CDR1 and SFDVKD for CDR2. The V and J ends are trimmed by 0 bases and 1 base, leaving 3 bases between them. Measured from the cysteine to the phenylalanine, the CDR3 is 13 residues long. Here the CDR3 DNA is all that survives: 39 bases in frame from base 1. Library construction relied on PCR. DNA from cultured CD4+ T cells underwent TCR sequencing with the Oncomine TCR Beta short-read assay at the Johns Hopkins FTIC core. Genomic DNA was extracted from the cultured CD4+ T cells with the QIAamp micro DNA kit. Oncomine TCR Beta libraries made from cultured CD4+ T cells were pooled using unique dual indexes and sequenced on an Illumina iSeq 100. Per the authors' processing: Non-productive sequences were removed, and CDR3s that did not start with C, did not end with F or W, or were shorter than 7 amino acids were discarded. Antigen-specific clonotypes were identified with the MANAFEST web application by comparing peptide-stimulated wells with reference and other culture wells. An FDR below 0.05, an odds ratio above 5, and a productive frequency above 0.1% in at least two of three replicate wells were required for clones to be considered positive. A clonotype was classed as cross-reactive if the clonotype showed significant expansion both in SARS-CoV-2 spike wells and in at least one common cold coronavirus spike condition. CDR3 homology was assessed with Levenshtein distances (stringdist) and unrooted phylogenetic trees (ape) in R version 3.6.1. The public reads were quality trimmed at Q25 with fastp and then assembled into clones with MiXCR by TCRdb, keeping productive beta chains. Each CDR3 protein gets just one entry, which takes the most common genes and DNA from the rows behind it. TCRdb, rather than the study authors, made the V and J calls. The sample has some 25,000 distinct CDR3 sequences on record, less than 40% of them singletons. The ten largest clones take up approximately 3% of the sample.

The time point label, as the study defines it: late sampling 161 to 241 days after vaccination in a few convalescent patients. The treatment or condition label on this specimen signifies: approximately 10-day PBMC culture with coronavirus spike peptide pools or control peptides (ViraFEST assay). To expand antigen-specific T cells with peptide pools and then pick out the expanded clonotypes through TCR sequencing, the study relied on the ViraFEST assay. Positive SARS-CoV-2 PCR tests in the convalescent patients dated from March to December 2020, before Alpha, Beta and Delta variants emerged in the United States. About 2 million PBMCs per well were cultured in IMDM with approximately 5% human AB serum and approximately 9.8 IU/ml IL-2, plus 10 ug/ml peptide pools. Half of the culture medium was replaced with fresh IL-2-containing medium on days 3 and 7. Once the cells had been in culture for over nine days, the EasySep CD4+ T cell isolation kit was used to isolate CD4+ T cells by negative selection. Ficoll-Paque Plus gradient centrifugation was used to isolate PBMCs from whole blood, and the isolated PBMCs were then either used fresh or cryopreserved at -140C. Each culture condition was generally run in triplicate wells.

With respect to this clonotype: Its antigen remains undetermined. Base qualities are not provided; no much larger clone lies one nucleotide away.

This TCR was sampled from a human donor who had recovered from COVID-19. The chain joins TRBV24-1 to TRBJ2-7; no confident D gene assignment can be made. The sequences come from CD4+ T cells from blood, cultured in vitro, collected about 7 months after SARS-CoV-2 vaccination. The base sequence is TGTGCCACCAGTGATTTGGGGTCCTACGAGCAGTACTTC. This codes for CATSDLGSYEQYF.